This T cell receptor (beta chain) was sequenced in a study of memory CD4+ T cells and cytomegalovirus serostatus. Single viable CD3+CD4+CD8-CD45RO+ cells were sorted as the memory CD4+ T cells. Clones were read by immunoSEQ multiplex PCR, and TCRdb kept only the in-frame ones, dropping some. The sample contains around 25,000 clones, about three quarters of which appear only once. From germline, CDR1 is SGHNT and CDR2 YYREEE (reference sequence). The trim removed 0 bases at V and 2 bases at J, leaving 11 bases unmatched. There are 17 residues in the CDR3. Material for sequencing was memory CD4+ T cells from blood. The gene calls are TRBV5-4 and TRBJ2-7; 7 positions match TRBD1. The origin of this receptor is an adult in good health and CMV-seronegative. The CDR3 nucleotides read TGTGCCAGCAGCTTGGACGGTCCCGGGACAGTTACCTACGAGCAGTACTTC. Translating gives CASSLDGPGTVTYEQYF.